These 12 T cell receptor beta chains originate from one sample sequenced in a study of T cells in Graves' hyperthyroidism and ophthalmopathy (dated by TCRdb to 2018 to 2020). Libraries were built with multiplex PCR. Sequencer: Illumina HiSeq 2000. TCR beta CDR3 regions were amplified from RNA transcripts. For the first round of RT-PCR on the TCR CDR3, the HTBI primer set was used together with the Qiagen OneStep RT-PCR kit. The public reads were reanalyzed by TCRdb: fastp trimming at Q25, MiXCR alignment, in-frame beta chains only. Identical CDR3 protein sequences are pooled into one entry, listed with their most common genes and DNA. The sample profile shows a few hundred thousand distinct CDR3 sequences; 15% to 20% of them were found once. The ten largest clones capture around 3.5% of the sample. The specimen was blood. These receptors were collected from a woman in her 40s with Graves' ophthalmopathy.

There are many counts of this clonotype. The chain has TRBV7-2 and TRBJ2-7; D is unclear. Trimming pared 7 bases from V and 0 bases from J, leaving 13 bases between. Germline V gene lookup returns CDR1 SGHTA and CDR2 FQGNSA. The CDR3 consists of 14 residues. DNA for the CDR3: TGTGCCAGCAAGGACGGGCTCAACTCCTACGAGCAGTACTTC. Amino acid sequence: CASKDGLNSYEQYF.

Ten or more counts support this clonotype. The genes are TRBV28 and TRBJ1-2; no reliable D call. V lost 8 bases to trimming and J lost 11 bases, with 12 bases between them. This CDR3 has 10 residues. Germline V CDR1 and CDR2: MDHEN, SYDVKM. CDR3 protein: CASGTRRYTF. CDR3 DNA: TGTGCCAGCGGAACCAGGAGGTACACCTTC.

This clonotype came up many times. The chain recombines TRBV7-2 with TRBJ1-1; maybe TRBD1 (6 bases). Trimming left V 5 bases short and J 4 bases short, with 20 bases between. Germline V gene sequence: CDR1 SGHTA, CDR2 FQGNSA. This CDR3 spans 16 amino acids. The CDR3: CASSPIPDSRGTEAFF. The CDR3 region has the DNA TGTGCCAGCAGCCCCATCCCGGACAGCCGAGGCACTGAAGCTTTCTTT.

The J gene is TRBJ1-6, the V gene TRBV6-2 or TRBV6-3; unclear D gene. Looked up from germline, CDR1 is MNHEY and CDR2 is SVGEGT. Deletions cut 7 bases from V and 9 bases from J, with 16 bases between. This CDR3 contains 14 residues. The CDR3, as DNA: TGTGCCAGCACTCCATATGGGAGTCCTTCACCCCTCCACTTT. It specifies CASTPYGSPSPLHF.

The V call is TRBV24-1, the J call TRBJ2-1; D possibly corresponds to TRBD2 (6 bases). This CDR3 comprises 13 residues. Germline CDR1 and CDR2: KGHDR and SFDVKD. Trimming took 2 bases from V and 7 from J, leaving 8 bases between them. CDR3 loop: CATSDSTRNEQFF. Written as DNA, the CDR3 is TGTGCCACCAGTGATTCGACTAGGAATGAGCAGTTCTTC.

This clonotype occurred a few times. V usage is TRBV6-1 and J usage is TRBJ1-4; TRBD1 might be the D (6 bases). V was clipped by 5 bases and J by 3 bases, with 13 bases between them. The CDR3 runs to 15 residues. Germline assignment: CDR1 MNHNS and CDR2 SASEGT. The CDR3 loop is CASSPDRTANEKLFF. The CDR3 DNA follows: TGTGCCAGCAGTCCCGACCGGACAGCTAATGAAAAACTGTTTTTT.

This clonotype was seen many times. The chain combines TRBV6-5 with TRBJ1-1, with D perhaps matching TRBD1 (5 bases). The germline CDR1 and CDR2 sequences are MNHEY and SVGAGI. The CDR3 extends over 16 amino acids. Trimming removed 0 bases from V and 1 base from J, with 12 bases in between. CDR3 bases: TGTGCCAGCAGTTACTCTCATGGGGCCGAGAACACTGAAGCTTTCTTT. Its protein is CASSYSHGAENTEAFF.

About this clonotype itself: It may be a read error: a sequence one base away is much more abundant. The J gene is TRBJ2-7, the V gene TRBV28; D gene uncertain. CDR1 is MDHEN, CDR2 SYDVKM, per germline. The CDR3 extends over 13 amino acids. The CDR3 here is CTSSSRAPHEQYF. Written as DNA, the CDR3 is TGTACCAGCAGTTCTAGGGCACCTCACGAGCAGTACTTC.

About this clonotype: It may be a read error: a sequence one base away is much more abundant. The gene calls are TRBV5-6 and TRBJ1-1; D might be TRBD1 (5 bases). This CDR3 spans 15 amino acids. From germline, CDR1 is SGHDT and CDR2 YYEEEE. The CDR3 sequence is CACSEDGGRGTEAFF. Here the CDR3 DNA reads TGTGCCTGCAGCGAGGACGGAGGGAGGGGCACTGAAGCTTTCTTT.

This clonotype was detected many times. V is TRBV30 and J is TRBJ1-2, with D perhaps TRBD1 (5 bases). The V and J ends lost 3 bases and 0 bases respectively, with 11 bases between them. Germline V CDR1 and CDR2: GTSNPN, SVGIG (reference sequence). This CDR3 has 14 amino acids. CDR3 in DNA: TGTGCCTGGAGCAACAGGAGGACTAACTATGGCTACACCTTC. Translated: CAWSNRRTNYGYTF.

The gene calls are TRBV6-2 or TRBV6-3 and TRBJ2-4; D perhaps matches TRBD2 (6 bases). V lost 2 bases, J lost 8 bases, and 13 bases lay in between. Looked up from germline, CDR1 is MNHEY and CDR2 is SVGEGT. The CDR3 extends over 14 amino acids. CDR3 sequence reads: CASSYPREDHIQYF. The CDR3 DNA sequence: TGTGCCAGCAGTTACCCGCGGGAAGATCACATTCAGTACTTC.

The chain has TRBV20-1 and TRBJ2-7; TRBD2 matches 7 bases. Trimming took 5 bases from V and 5 from J; bases not matched to a gene: 9. Germline-derived CDR1 and CDR2 are DFQATT and SNEGSKA (reference sequence). This CDR3 has 13 amino acids. CDR3 loop: CSAGGGAGNEQYF. CDR3 DNA: TGCAGTGCTGGGGGGGGAGCGGGGAACGAGCAGTACTTC.